A single sample is the source of the 25 T cell receptor beta chains below, sequenced in a study of T-cell memory formation after mild COVID-19. TCRdb reprocessed the 5' RACE reads via MiXCR and lists one record per CDR3 protein. The data contain about 57,000 distinct CDR3 sequences, 12% of them singletons. Sequencing was performed on PBMCs or a T cell subset sorted from them (not recorded which). The receptors were sampled from a young man who had mild COVID-19 (a few samples of this study predate the infection). Cell type and time point are not known.

The chain links TRBV20-1 to TRBJ2-3, with 10 nucleotides matching TRBD2. Losses at the gene ends were 1 base for V and 2 bases for J; bases not matched to a gene: 12. The CDR3 has 18 residues. Looked up from germline, CDR1 is DFQATT and CDR2 is SNEGSKA (reference sequence). Here the CDR3 reads CSARAGLAGVTYTDTQYF. The CDR3 DNA reads TGCAGTGCTAGAGCAGGCCTAGCGGGGGTGACCTACACAGATACGCAGTATTTT.

This clonotype has only a few counts. The chain uses TRBV12-3 or TRBV12-4 and TRBJ2-1; a weak D match, TRBD2 (6 bases). CDR3 length: 15 residues. V was pared by 6 bases and J by 0 bases, with 12 bases between. The CDR3 nucleotides read TGTGCCAGCAGGGCGGTGGGGGGCTCCTACAATGAGCAGTTCTTC. Protein sequence: CASRAVGGSYNEQFF.

This clonotype was observed a few times. The chain employs TRBV5-6 and TRBJ2-2; 10 nucleotides agree with TRBD2. In germline, CDR1 is SGHDT, CDR2 YYEEEE. CDR3 length: 17 amino acids. The junction had 7 bases not matched to a gene; V was cut back by 3 bases and J by 2 bases. CDR3 DNA: TGTGCCAGCAGCTCGACTAGCGGGTATGGTAACACCGGGGAGCTGTTTTTT. This codes for CASSSTSGYGNTGELFF.

This clonotype turned up a few times. V and J are TRBV20-1 and TRBJ1-4; 7 bases map to TRBD1. Looked up from germline, CDR1 is DFQATT and CDR2 is SNEGSKA (reference sequence). This CDR3 is 17 amino acids long. Trimming at V came to 0 bases and at J to 8 bases, leaving 15 bases not matched to a gene. CDR3 sequence (DNA): TGCAGTGCTAGAGATAGACAGGGAGGGGGATATACAGAAAAACTGTTTTTT. Its translation is CSARDRQGGGYTEKLFF.

This clonotype has a handful of counts. The V gene is TRBV5-1, the J gene TRBJ2-5; D is perhaps TRBD2 (5 bases). Trimming left V 5 bases short and J 5 bases short, with 19 bases between. Germline-derived CDR1 and CDR2 are SGHRS and YFSETQ. The CDR3 is made up of 15 amino acids. This CDR3 is CASSRLAGEFETQYF. CDR3 coding DNA: TGCGCCAGCAGTCGGTTGGCCGGGGAATTCGAGACCCAGTACTTC.

This clonotype was picked up a small number of times. The chain uses TRBV7-8 and TRBJ1-5; no firm D call. The CDR3 contains 12 residues. Germline V gene lookup returns CDR1 SGHVS and CDR2 FQNEAQ. Trimming shortened V by 1 base and J by 5 bases, and 3 bases separated the two germline ends. This CDR3 reads CASSLEDQPQHF. The DNA for the CDR3 is TGTGCCAGCAGCTTAGAGGATCAGCCCCAGCATTTT.

This clonotype occurred many times. The chain carries TRBV7-2 and TRBJ1-2; D is possibly TRBD1 (5 bases). Per the germline V gene, CDR1 is SGHTA and CDR2 is FQGNSA. V lost 1 base to trimming and J lost 8 bases, with 11 bases between them. The CDR3 runs to 13 residues. CDR3 coding DNA: TGTGCCAGCAGCTTAGGACCCGGGGACGGCTACACCTTC. This encodes CASSLGPGDGYTF.

Ten or more counts support this clonotype. This chain uses TRBV7-9 with TRBJ2-6; 7 bases are shared with TRBD1. Germline CDR1 SEHNR, CDR2 FQNEAQ (reference sequence). The CDR3 sequence is 15 residues long. The trim removed 5 bases at V and 16 bases at J, leaving 17 bases unmatched. CDR3 nucleotide sequence: TGTGCCAGCAGCCAGCTTCTGACAGGGCCAATGGTGCTGACTTTC. Translating it yields CASSQLLTGPMVLTF.

The chain recombines TRBV6-5 with TRBJ2-7; D might be TRBD1 (5 bases). The CDR3 has 15 residues. V gave up 2 bases and J gave up 2 bases, with 13 bases separating them. Looked up from germline, CDR1 is MNHEY and CDR2 is SVGAGI. CDR3 nucleotide sequence: TGTGCCAGCAGTTACACAGGTGTTGGACCCTACGAGCAGTACTTC. It is translated as CASSYTGVGPYEQYF.

Only a few counts were recorded for this clonotype. This chain connects TRBV6-2 or TRBV6-3 to TRBJ2-5; D gene unclear. V was shortened by 1 base and J by 5 bases, with 11 bases between the two germline ends. The germline CDR1 and CDR2 sequences are MNHEY and SVGEGT. This CDR3 has 14 residues. The CDR3 bases are TGTGCCAGCAGTTACTGGACCGCCTCTGAGACCCAGTACTTC. This sequence encodes CASSYWTASETQYF.

This chain uses TRBV7-8 with TRBJ1-5; D gene unclear. CDR1 is SGHVS and CDR2 is FQNEAQ in the germline V gene. Deletions cut 1 base from V and 5 bases from J, with 6 bases between. This CDR3 spans 13 amino acids. The CDR3 DNA reads as TGTGCCAGCAGCTTAGACCGATATCAGCCCCAGCATTTT. Its translation is CASSLDRYQPQHF.

Of note for this clonotype: An end of the junction differs from the germline gene, which may be a read error. This chain uses TRBV6-1 with TRBJ2-1, with 7 nucleotides matching TRBD1. Germline V CDR1 and CDR2: MNHNS, SASEGT. The CDR3 is 16 amino acids. The CDR3 loop reads CASSQAGTATYNEQFF. CDR3 in DNA: TGTGCCAGCAGTCAAGCTGGGACAGCTACCTACAATGAGCAGTTCTTC.

This clonotype was found a few times. This chain uses TRBV5-1 with TRBJ1-4; unclear D gene. The CDR3 is made up of 17 amino acids. Germline CDR1 SGHRS, CDR2 YFSETQ. V dropped 0 bases and J dropped 6 bases, with 18 bases sitting between them. CDR3 coding DNA: TGCGCCAGCAGCTTGGGAGTATCGGCAGGCGGAGATGAAAAACTGTTTTTT. This encodes CASSLGVSAGGDEKLFF.

This clonotype was seen ten or more times. V is TRBV20-1 and J is TRBJ2-3; D not resolved. V shed 3 bases and J shed 6 bases, with 10 bases lying between them. This CDR3 is 12 amino acids long. CDR1 and CDR2 from the germline V gene are DFQATT and SNEGSKA (reference sequence). The CDR3 bases are TGCAGTGCTAGCTTACCCCCGGATACGCAGTATTTT. It yields the protein CSASLPPDTQYF.

A few counts support this clonotype. This sequence joins TRBV7-2 and TRBJ2-1; maybe TRBD1 (6 bases). The CDR3 has 14 amino acids. Trimming took off 3 bases at V and 10 bases at J, with 16 bases between the two ends. In germline, CDR1 is SGHTA, CDR2 FQGNSA. CDR3 protein: CASSFQDRFGEQFF. CDR3 sequence (DNA): TGTGCCAGCAGCTTCCAAGACAGGTTCGGGGAGCAGTTCTTC.

This clonotype was picked up a small number of times. The rearrangement joins TRBV20-1 to TRBJ2-3, with 10 bases aligning to TRBD1. CDR3 length: 16 amino acids. In germline, CDR1 is DFQATT, CDR2 SNEGSKA (reference sequence). With V trimmed by 2 bases and J by 10 bases, 15 bases remained unmatched. CDR3 in amino acids: CSARSPTGGDGFPQYF. As DNA, the CDR3 is TGCAGTGCTAGAAGCCCGACAGGGGGCGATGGTTTTCCGCAGTATTTT.

This clonotype has a count of ten or more. CDR3: CASSQEGAPSTDTQYF. CDR3 bases: TGCGCCAGCAGCCAGGAGGGGGCTCCTAGCACAGATACGCAGTATTTT. The chain combines TRBV4-1 with TRBJ2-3; possible D gene TRBD1, 7 bases. This CDR3 region has 16 residues. Per germline, CDR1 MGHRA and CDR2 YSYEKL. V was clipped by 3 bases and J by 0 bases, with 13 bases between them.

In its sample, this clonotype was seen many times. The chain's CDR3 is CASSRRRAGETQYF. The CDR3 nucleotides read TGTGCCAGCAGCCGACGAAGGGCGGGGGAGACCCAGTACTTC. The chain links TRBV7-9 to TRBJ2-5, with D possibly being TRBD2 (6 bases). The CDR3 runs to 14 residues. Germline lookup yields CDR1 SEHNR and CDR2 FQNEAQ (reference sequence). The V end was cut by 5 bases, the J end by 5 bases, with 15 bases between. The whole variable domain, remainder taken from reference TRBV7-9 and TRBJ2-5, is DTGVSQNPRHKITKRGQNVTFRCDPISEHNRLYWYRQTLGQGPEFLTYFQNEAQLEKSRLLSDRFSAERPKGSFSTLEIQRTEQGDSAMYLCASSRRRAGETQYFGPGTRLLVL.

The chain is built from TRBV7-9 and TRBJ1-6, with TRBD1 matching 7 bases. The V gene end was trimmed by 5 bases and the J gene end by 6 bases; junction bases not matched to a gene: 4. Germline CDR1 and CDR2: SEHNR and FQNEAQ (reference sequence). CDR3 length equals 14 residues. Here the CDR3 reads CASSRGQANSPLHF. CDR3 in DNA: TGTGCCAGCAGCCGCGGACAGGCTAATTCACCCCTCCACTTT.

The rearrangement joins TRBV3-1 to TRBJ1-1; weak D call: TRBD1 (5 bases). The CDR3 totals 15 residues. Trimming removed 0 bases at V and 5 bases at J, with 13 bases between. The V gene's germline CDR1 is LGHDT and CDR2 YNNKEL (reference sequence). The CDR3 nucleotides are TGTGCCAGCAGCCAAGATGGAAGGCGGGGGACTGAAGCTTTCTTT. This codes for CASSQDGRRGTEAFF.

V gene TRBV15 combines with J gene TRBJ1-1; D is undetermined. In germline, CDR1 is LNHNV, CDR2 YYDKDF (reference sequence). V gave up 0 bases and J gave up 2 bases, with 1 base separating them. This CDR3 region has 12 residues. The CDR3 loop reads CATSRDNTEAFF. In DNA, the CDR3 is TGTGCCACCAGCAGAGATAACACTGAAGCTTTCTTT.

Notes on this clonotype: A junction end diverges from the germline sequence, so it may reflect a read error. This chain connects TRBV18 to TRBJ1-1; D is possibly TRBD1 (6 bases). CDR3 length equals 12 residues. Looked up from germline, CDR1 is KGHSH and CDR2 is LQKENI. Written as DNA, the CDR3 is TGTGCCAGATCACCCCAGGGGTTCGCAGCTTTCTTT. Protein product: CARSPQGFAAFF. Supplemented by reference TRBV18 and TRBJ1-1, the full variable domain reads NAGVMQNPRHLVRRRGQEARLRCSPMKGHSHVYWYRQLPEEGLKFMVYLQKENIIDESGMPKERFSAEFPKEGPSILRIQQVVRGDSAAYFCARSPQGFAAFFGQGTRLTVV.

This clonotype appeared a few times. V is TRBV20-1 and J is TRBJ1-5; D is unresolved. Germline-derived CDR1 and CDR2 are DFQATT and SNEGSKA (reference sequence). The CDR3 contains 15 residues. V was pared by 6 bases and J by 1 base, with 16 bases between. The CDR3 region is CSAVRQTLSNQPQHF. The DNA for the CDR3 is TGCAGTGCGGTGAGGCAGACTCTAAGCAATCAGCCCCAGCATTTT.

This clonotype was counted between two and nine times. In nucleotides, the CDR3 is TGCGCCAGCAGCAGAGGACTAGCGGGGGATGGGGAGACCCAGTACTTC. Protein: CASSRGLAGDGETQYF. The chain uses TRBV5-1 and TRBJ2-5, with 13 bases aligning to TRBD2. V was clipped by 4 bases and J by 5 bases; unmatched bases: 8. The CDR3 consists of 16 residues. Germline V gene data show CDR1 as SGHRS and CDR2 as YFSETQ.

This clonotype has a count of ten or more. As DNA, the CDR3 is TGCGCCAGCAGCCAAGCGGGGACAGGGAGGTACTCACCCCTCCACTTT. Translation: CASSQAGTGRYSPLHF. The chain carries TRBV4-1 and TRBJ1-6; 9 bases are a match to TRBD1. The V and J ends lost 1 base and 10 bases, in that order; junction bases with no gene match: 8. Germline lookup yields CDR1 MGHRA and CDR2 YSYEKL. CDR3 length equals 16 residues.